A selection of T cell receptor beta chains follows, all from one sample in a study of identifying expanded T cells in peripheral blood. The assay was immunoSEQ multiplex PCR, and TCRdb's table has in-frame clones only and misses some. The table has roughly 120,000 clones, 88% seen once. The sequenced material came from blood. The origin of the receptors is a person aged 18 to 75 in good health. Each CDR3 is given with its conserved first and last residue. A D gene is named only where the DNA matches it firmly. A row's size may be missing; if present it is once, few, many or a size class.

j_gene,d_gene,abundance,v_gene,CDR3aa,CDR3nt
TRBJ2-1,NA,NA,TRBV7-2,CASSSGPLSYNEQFF,TGTGCCAGCAGCTCGGGACCTCTCTCCTACAATGAGCAGTTCTTC
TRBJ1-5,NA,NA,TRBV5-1,CASAPGGANQPQHF,TGCGCCAGCGCCCCGGGGGGTGCCAATCAGCCCCAGCATTTT
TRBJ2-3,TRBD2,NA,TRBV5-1,CASSLVGLAGGAPTDTQYF,TGCGCCAGCAGCTTGGTCGGACTAGCGGGGGGCGCCCCCACAGATACGCAGTATTTT
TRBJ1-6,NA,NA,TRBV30,CAWSVTGTARNSPLHF,TGTGCCTGGAGTGTCACCGGGACTGCCCGAAATTCACCCCTCCACTTT
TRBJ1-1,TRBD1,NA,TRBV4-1,CASSQEGTGREAFF,TGCGCCAGCAGCCAAGAGGGGACAGGGCGTGAAGCTTTCTTT
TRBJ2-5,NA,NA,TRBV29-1,CSVAGSGIVQETQYF,TGCAGCGTTGCGGGGAGTGGGATAGTCCAAGAGACCCAGTACTTC
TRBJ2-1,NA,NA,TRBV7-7,CASSLVPGSDEQFF,TGTGCCAGCAGCTTAGTGCCAGGGTCCGATGAGCAGTTCTTC
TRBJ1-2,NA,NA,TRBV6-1,CASSRGWGYTF,TGTGCCAGCAGCAGGGGTTGGGGCTACACCTTC
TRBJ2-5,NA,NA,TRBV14,CASSLSMETQYF,TGTGCCAGCAGCCTTAGCATGGAGACCCAGTACTTC
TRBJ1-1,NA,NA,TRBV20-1,CSANRDPEAFF,TGCAGTGCTAACAGGGACCCTGAAGCTTTCTTT
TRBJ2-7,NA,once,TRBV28,CASSLFERQYF,TGTGCCAGCAGTTTATTCGAAAGGCAGTACTTC
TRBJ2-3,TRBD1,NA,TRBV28,CASSGWDRGGASPTDTQYF,TGTGCCAGCAGTGGATGGGACAGGGGTGGGGCAAGCCCTACAGATACGCAGTATTTT
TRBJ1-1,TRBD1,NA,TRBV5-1,CASSYRDRGNTMNTEAFF,TGCGCCAGCAGCTACCGAGACAGGGGGAATACAATGAACACTGAAGCTTTCTTT
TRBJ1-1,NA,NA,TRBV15,CATSRGDLNTEAFF,TGTGCCACCAGCAGAGGCGATTTGAACACTGAAGCTTTCTTT
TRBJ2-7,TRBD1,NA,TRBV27,CASSSTPGQFYYEQYF,TGTGCCAGCAGTTCGACACCGGGACAGTTTTACTACGAGCAGTACTTC
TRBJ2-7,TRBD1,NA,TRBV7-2,CASRGTGGGYEQYF,TGTGCCAGCAGGGGGACAGGGGGCGGCTACGAGCAGTACTTC
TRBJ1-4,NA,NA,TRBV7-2,CASSPWGGRGEKLFF,TGTGCCAGCAGCCCATGGGGGGGCCGCGGTGAAAAACTGTTTTTT
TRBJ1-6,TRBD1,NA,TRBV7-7,CASSFGTDSPLHF,TGTGCCAGCAGCTTCGGGACAGATTCACCCCTCCACTTT
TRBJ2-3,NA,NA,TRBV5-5,CASSLGRNTDTQYF,TGTGCCAGCAGCTTGGGGCGGAACACAGATACGCAGTATTTT
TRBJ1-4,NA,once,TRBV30,CAWSGRPAHEKLFF,TGTGCCTGGAGTGGGCGGCCCGCTCATGAAAAACTGTTTTTT
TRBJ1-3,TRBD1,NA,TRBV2,CASSGTGRGNTIYF,TGTGCCAGCAGTGGGACAGGGAGAGGAAACACCATATATTTT
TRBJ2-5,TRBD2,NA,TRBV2,CASSATSRETQYF,TGTGCCAGCAGTGCGACTAGCCGAGAGACCCAGTACTTC
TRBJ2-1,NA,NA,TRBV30,CAWTLKSSKAEYNEQFF,TGTGCCTGGACCCTCAAGTCTAGCAAGGCGGAGTACAATGAGCAGTTCTTC
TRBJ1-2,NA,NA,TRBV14,CASSRTAYGYTF,TGTGCCAGCAGCCGGACAGCATATGGCTACACCTTC
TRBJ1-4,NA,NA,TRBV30,CAWRVGCRDGKLFF,TGTGCCTGGAGAGTCGGTTGCAGGGACGGAAAACTGTTTTTT
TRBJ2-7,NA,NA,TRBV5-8,CASSSNSRDGIGREQYF,TGTGCCAGCAGCTCAAACTCTCGGGACGGGATCGGTCGGGAGCAGTACTTC
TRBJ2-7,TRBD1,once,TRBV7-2,CASSPQGASYEQYF,TGTGCCAGCAGCCCGCAGGGGGCTTCCTACGAGCAGTACTTC
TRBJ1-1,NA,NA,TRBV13,CASSLGGSGGNTEAFF,TGTGCCAGCAGCTTAGGCGGGTCGGGGGGAAACACTGAAGCTTTCTTT
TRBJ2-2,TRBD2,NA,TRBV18,CASSTDTGLAENTGELFF,TGTGCCAGCTCTACAGATACGGGACTAGCGGAGAACACCGGGGAGCTGTTTTTT
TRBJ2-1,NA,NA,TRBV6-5,CASSYEGFRYNEQFF,TGTGCCAGCAGTTACGAGGGGTTTCGTTACAATGAGCAGTTCTTC
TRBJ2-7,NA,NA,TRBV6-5,CASSLVARPPSEQYF,TGTGCCAGCAGTCTGGTGGCCCGTCCCCCTTCCGAGCAGTACTTC
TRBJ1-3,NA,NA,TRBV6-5,CASRTRGNTIYF,TGTGCCAGCAGAACGAGGGGAAACACCATATATTTT
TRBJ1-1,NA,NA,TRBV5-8,CASSHRISEAFF,TGTGCCAGCAGCCACAGAATTTCTGAAGCTTTCTTT
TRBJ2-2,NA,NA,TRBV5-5,CASSFLAANTGELFF,TGTGCCAGCAGCTTTTTGGCCGCGAACACCGGGGAGCTGTTTTTT
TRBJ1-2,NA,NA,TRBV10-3,CAISDWGGLDGYTF,TGTGCCATCAGTGACTGGGGGGGATTAGATGGCTACACCTTC
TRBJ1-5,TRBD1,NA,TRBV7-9,CASSSLLGQGNQPQHF,TGTGCCAGCAGCTCTTTATTGGGACAGGGAAATCAGCCCCAGCATTTT
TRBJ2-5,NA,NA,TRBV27,CASSLGTLAGETQYF,TGTGCCAGCAGTTTGGGCACCCTAGCCGGGGAGACCCAGTACTTC
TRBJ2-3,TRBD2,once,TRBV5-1,CASSLLREGDTQYF,TGCGCCAGCAGCTTGCTGCGGGAGGGGGATACGCAGTATTTT
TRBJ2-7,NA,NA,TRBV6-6,CASILPGSPPYEQYF,TGTGCCAGCATCCTCCCGGGCAGTCCACCCTACGAGCAGTACTTC